What follows are 18 T cell receptor beta chains derived from one specimen sequenced in a study of T-cell reconstitution after alpha-beta-depleted transplantation in children. Preparing the TCRbeta library involved the use of unique molecular identifiers. MiXCR, applied by TCRdb to the PCR reads, yields one record per CDR3 protein. The repertoire has around 680,000 distinct CDR3 sequences, 16% of them found once; the top ten carry about 1.1%. The material sequenced was PBMCs from the stem cell graft donor, taken from the stem cell graft. The receptors originated from a human donor who donated a stem cell graft to a child with acute myeloid leukemia.

This clonotype was recorded a few times. V is TRBV6-2 or TRBV6-3 and J is TRBJ2-2; D unclear. V lost 7 bases, J lost 7 bases, and 16 bases lay in between. This CDR3 spans 14 amino acids. Germline lookup yields CDR1 MNHEY and CDR2 SVGEGT. CDR3 residues: CASTRSNFVGELFF. The CDR3 nucleotides read TGTGCCAGCACAAGATCCAACTTTGTCGGGGAGCTGTTTTTT.

V usage is TRBV7-9 and J usage is TRBJ2-7; D call uncertain. V lost 1 base and J 0 bases, leaving 10 bases between the germline ends. The CDR3 spans 15 residues. CDR1 is SEHNR, CDR2 FQNEAQ, per germline (reference sequence). The CDR3 DNA reads as TGTGCCAGCAGCTTAGTTTCCCTGGCCTCCTACGAGCAGTACTTC. Protein: CASSLVSLASYEQYF. The variable domain in full, completed from reference TRBV7-9 and TRBJ2-7, reads DTGVSQNPRHKITKRGQNVTFRCDPISEHNRLYWYRQTLGQGPEFLTYFQNEAQLEKSRLLSDRFSAERPKGSFSTLEIQRTEQGDSAMYLCASSLVSLASYEQYFGPGTRLTVT.

The V and J genes are TRBV7-9 and TRBJ2-7; D is undetermined. Trimming left V 5 bases short and J 5 bases short, with 16 bases between. CDR1 SEHNR and CDR2 FQNEAQ come from the germline V gene (reference sequence). This CDR3 has 14 residues. The CDR3 sequence: CASSPSGLDDEQYF. The CDR3 DNA reads as TGTGCCAGCAGCCCTAGTGGGCTGGACGACGAGCAGTACTTC. Drawing the rest from reference TRBV7-9 and TRBJ2-7, the complete variable domain is DTGVSQNPRHKITKRGQNVTFRCDPISEHNRLYWYRQTLGQGPEFLTYFQNEAQLEKSRLLSDRFSAERPKGSFSTLEIQRTEQGDSAMYLCASSPSGLDDEQYFGPGTRLTVT.

A few counts support this clonotype. The J gene is TRBJ2-1, the V gene TRBV20-1; D gene unclear. This CDR3 spans 11 amino acids. Germline CDR1 DFQATT, CDR2 SNEGSKA (reference sequence). The V and J ends lost 5 bases and 4 bases respectively, with 6 bases between them. The CDR3 protein is CSAFNYNEQFF. The CDR3 nucleotides are TGCAGTGCTTTCAATTACAATGAGCAGTTCTTC.

This clonotype was recorded at least ten times. CDR3 in DNA: TGCGCCAGCAGCTTGTTAGGGGGGACCTACGAGCAGTACGTC. Its translation is CASSLLGGTYEQYV. V is TRBV5-1 and J is TRBJ2-7; possibly TRBD1 or TRBD2 for D (6 bases each). CDR3 length equals 14 residues. Germline V gene lookup returns CDR1 SGHRS and CDR2 YFSETQ. V lost 1 base, J lost 2 bases, and 10 bases lay in between.

This clonotype was observed a few times. The V gene is TRBV20-1, the J gene TRBJ1-1, with a weak D call TRBD1 (6 bases). Germline V gene data show CDR1 as DFQATT and CDR2 as SNEGSKA (reference sequence). The CDR3 contains 15 residues. Trimming left V 1 base short and J 3 bases short, with 15 bases between. The CDR3 DNA is TGCAGTGCTAGAGGTAGGCAGGGGAGGGACACTGAAGCTTTCTTT. It encodes CSARGRQGRDTEAFF.

The V call is TRBV7-8, the J call TRBJ2-7; 7 positions agree with TRBD1. Germline lookup yields CDR1 SGHVS and CDR2 FQNEAQ. The CDR3 covers 14 residues. V was clipped by 2 bases and J by 3 bases; unmatched bases: 4. In nucleotides, the CDR3 is TGTGCCAGCAGCTTAACGGGACAGTACTACGAGCAGTACTTC. Its translation: CASSLTGQYYEQYF.

The chain is built from TRBV20-1 and TRBJ2-4; D gene uncertain. The CDR3 is 13 residues long. Germline lookup yields CDR1 DFQATT and CDR2 SNEGSKA (reference sequence). Trimming removed 4 bases at V and 2 bases at J, with 9 bases between. The CDR3 here is CSAIGVSKNIQYF. CDR3 in DNA: TGCAGTGCTATTGGGGTTTCCAAAAACATTCAGTACTTC.

At least ten counts were recorded for this clonotype. This chain connects TRBV20-1 to TRBJ2-1; 8 nucleotides line up with TRBD2. V was clipped by 4 bases and J by 6 bases; unmatched bases: 5. This CDR3 contains 13 residues. Germline assignment: CDR1 DFQATT and CDR2 SNEGSKA (reference sequence). The CDR3 sequence is CSAIPGLVNEQFF. DNA for the CDR3: TGCAGTGCTATCCCGGGACTAGTCAATGAGCAGTTCTTC.

V gene TRBV20-1 combines with J gene TRBJ2-1, with no clear D. V lost 5 bases and J lost 6, with 8 bases in between. The CDR3 length is 11 residues. Per the germline V gene, CDR1 is DFQATT and CDR2 is SNEGSKA (reference sequence). This CDR3 is CSALSVNEQFF. CDR3 bases: TGCAGTGCTCTCTCAGTCAATGAGCAGTTCTTC.

The chain employs TRBV11-1 and TRBJ2-1, with TRBD1 identical over 7 bases. V shed 0 bases and J 0 bases; nucleotides not matched to a gene: 5. In germline, CDR1 is SGHAT, CDR2 FQDESV (reference sequence). This CDR3 region has 17 residues. The CDR3 DNA reads TGTGCCAGCAGCTTAGCGCAGGGGGTACTCTCCTACAATGAGCAGTTCTTC. This encodes CASSLAQGVLSYNEQFF. Combining the CDR3 with reference TRBV11-1 and TRBJ2-1 gives the whole variable domain EAEVAQSPRYKITEKSQAVAFWCDPISGHATLYWYRQILGQGPELLVQFQDESVVDDSQLPKDRFSAERLKGVDSTLKIQPAELGDSAMYLCASSLAQGVLSYNEQFFGPGTRLTVL.

This clonotype occurred once. V gene TRBV3-1 combines with J gene TRBJ1-5; a weak D match, TRBD1 (5 bases). The CDR3 runs 15 residues. CDR1 is LGHDT, CDR2 YNNKEL, per germline (reference sequence). V gave up 2 bases and J gave up 7 bases, with 15 bases separating them. In DNA form, the CDR3 reads TGTGCCAGCAGCCAAAGTTGGGGGGGAGGGCAGCCCCAGCATTTT. Translation: CASSQSWGGGQPQHF.

This clonotype was seen a handful of times. The chain combines TRBV5-1 with TRBJ1-2, with a tentative D call TRBD1 (5 bases). The germline gives CDR1 SGHRS, CDR2 YFSETQ. Trimming stripped 4 bases from V and 4 bases from J, with 17 bases between. The CDR3 sequence is 15 residues long. This CDR3 reads CASSPDEGLGYGYTF. The CDR3 region has the DNA TGCGCCAGCAGCCCTGACGAGGGGTTGGGCTATGGCTACACCTTC.

This clonotype has just a few counts. The chain carries TRBV6-2 or TRBV6-3 and TRBJ2-1; TRBD1 aligns across 8 bases. The CDR3 is made up of 18 amino acids. J was trimmed by 7 bases and V by 2 bases; bases with no gene match: 16. Germline V gene lookup returns CDR1 MNHEY and CDR2 SVGEGT. The CDR3: CASSYPRSGTGLRNEQFF. In DNA, the CDR3 is TGTGCCAGCAGTTACCCCCGCTCCGGGACAGGCCTGCGTAATGAGCAGTTCTTC.

This clonotype turned up a few times. This chain joins TRBV7-9 and TRBJ2-1; 8 positions agree with TRBD2. The J segment lost 9 bases and the V segment lost 0 bases, leaving 4 bases of the junction unmatched. The length of the CDR3 is 14 residues. Germline V gene lookup returns CDR1 SEHNR and CDR2 FQNEAQ (reference sequence). Here the CDR3 reads CASSLAIRGGEQFF. CDR3 DNA: TGTGCCAGCAGCTTAGCAATTCGGGGGGGTGAGCAGTTCTTC. The variable domain in full, with the rest retrieved from reference TRBV7-9 and TRBJ2-1, is DTGVSQNPRHKITKRGQNVTFRCDPISEHNRLYWYRQTLGQGPEFLTYFQNEAQLEKSRLLSDRFSAERPKGSFSTLEIQRTEQGDSAMYLCASSLAIRGGEQFFGPGTRLTVL.

The chain is built from TRBV6-2 or TRBV6-3 and TRBJ2-2, with D uncertain. This CDR3 region has 16 residues. Germline-derived CDR1 and CDR2 are MNHEY and SVGEGT. V lost 4 bases, J lost 0 bases, and 12 bases lay in between. The CDR3 sequence: CASSSPGYTNTGELFF. The CDR3 nucleotides are TGTGCCAGCAGTTCCCCCGGTTATACGAACACCGGGGAGCTGTTTTTT.

This clonotype was seen repeatedly, ten times or more. The V and J genes are TRBV20-1 and TRBJ1-6; 10 bases fit TRBD1. CDR1 and CDR2 from the germline V gene are DFQATT and SNEGSKA (reference sequence). V trimming: 0 bases; J trimming: 0 bases; junction bases outside the gene matches: 5. The CDR3 runs to 18 residues. The DNA for the CDR3 is TGCAGTGCTAGAGATCGGGGACAGGGGAGCTCCTATAATTCACCCCTCCACTTT. Amino acids: CSARDRGQGSSYNSPLHF.

This clonotype was found a few times. This sequence joins TRBV14 and TRBJ2-2; the match to TRBD2 covers 7 bases. Trimming removed 5 bases from V and 4 bases from J; junction bases left unmatched: 7. CDR1 is SGHDN and CDR2 is FVKESK in the germline V gene. There are 15 residues in the CDR3. CDR3 in amino acids: CASSGRDYFTGELFF. The CDR3 nucleotides read TGTGCCAGCAGCGGCCGGGACTACTTCACCGGGGAGCTGTTTTTT.